The clone carrying this TCR beta chain was seen once. The CDR3 is 15 amino acids. V gave up 0 bases and J gave up 0 bases, with 8 bases separating them. The germline V gene has CDR1 LGHNA and CDR2 YNFKEQ. The data were obtained in a study of blood T cell repertoires in COVID-19. Background on the study: Spain, Italy and the United States supplied samples that represented acute and convalescent COVID-19.

TCRdb's table, derived via immunoSEQ multiplex PCR, lists solely in-frame clones and lacks some. The data show roughly 260,000 clones, with approximately 85% seen just once and over 1.5% held by the top ten. Participants' own reports of clinical history determined their cohort assignment. Sample: PBMCs or T cells enriched from blood (not recorded which). The rearrangement links TRBV4-2 to TRBJ1-1; D is uncertain. This receptor was taken from a woman aged 50 to 60 who had recovered from COVID-19. In nucleotides, the CDR3 is TGTGCCAGCAGCCAAGATCCAGCGGTGAACACTGAAGCTTTCTTT. As protein: CASSQDPAVNTEAFF.